Presented here are 17 T cell receptor beta chains from one specimen sequenced in a study of T-cell reconstitution after alpha-beta-depleted transplantation in children. As it was prepared, the TCRbeta library received unique molecular identifiers. TCRdb processed the PCR reads anew with MiXCR; each CDR3 protein has one entry. The repertoire holds about 500,000 distinct CDR3 sequences, with approximately 30% as singletons. The sample consisted of PBMCs from the stem cell graft donor, taken from the stem cell graft. All receptors come from a human donor who donated a stem cell graft to a child with aplastic anemia.

This clonotype appeared a few times. The V call is TRBV7-8, the J call TRBJ1-5; D gene uncertain. Germline CDR1 reads SGHVS; CDR2 reads FQNEAQ. The ends were cut back, 5 bases at V and 1 base at J, with 18 bases in the middle. The CDR3 runs 17 residues. CDR3 nucleotides: TGTGCCAGCAGCCCAGGTTCAGGAACTCGGAGCAATCAGCCCCAGCATTTT. Translation: CASSPGSGTRSNQPQHF.

CDR3 bases: TGTGCCTGGAGTGTTGGTCTGATACAGGGGAACGAAAATCAGCCCCAGCATTTT. It translates to CAWSVGLIQGNENQPQHF. The J gene is TRBJ1-5, the V gene TRBV30; 7 nucleotides align to TRBD1. The V gene's germline CDR1 is GTSNPN and CDR2 SVGIG (reference sequence). CDR3 size: 18 residues. The J segment lost 4 bases and the V segment lost 0 bases, leaving 15 bases of the junction unmatched.

This clonotype was counted a few times. V usage is TRBV10-3 and J usage is TRBJ2-7, with D tentatively TRBD1 (5 bases). Trimming shortened V by 0 bases and J by 3 bases, and 6 bases separated the two germline ends. Germline CDR1 reads ENHRY; CDR2 reads SYGVKD. This CDR3 comprises 13 residues. For the CDR3, the DNA is TGTGCCATCAGTGAGTCGACAGACTACGAGCAGTACTTC. Translated, it gives CAISESTDYEQYF.

The rearrangement links TRBV20-1 to TRBJ2-4; TRBD1 or TRBD2 may be the D gene (7 bases each). Trimming removed 3 bases from V and 8 bases from J, with 20 bases in between. CDR3 length: 15 amino acids. Germline CDR1 reads DFQATT; CDR2 reads SNEGSKA (reference sequence). The CDR3 DNA reads as TGCAGTGCTAGCCATTTGACAGGGACTAACGACATTCAGTACTTC. Protein product: CSASHLTGTNDIQYF.

There are a few counts of this clonotype. The genes are TRBV5-1 and TRBJ2-4; 15 bases are shared with TRBD2. Germline V gene lookup returns CDR1 SGHRS and CDR2 YFSETQ. V was clipped by 5 bases and J by 12 bases; unmatched bases: 9. The CDR3 runs 15 residues. For the CDR3, the DNA is TGCGCCAGCAGAGGCGCCGGGACTAGCGGGAGGACTCAGTACTTC. Its protein product is CASRGAGTSGRTQYF.

The J gene is TRBJ1-2, the V gene TRBV5-1; TRBD1 matches 10 bases. Germline V CDR1 and CDR2: SGHRS, YFSETQ. V shed 1 base, J shed 3 bases, and the junction held 6 bases outside the gene matches. The CDR3 is made up of 16 amino acids. The CDR3 sequence is CASSLPRDRGDYGYTF. CDR3 nucleotide sequence: TGCGCCAGCAGCTTGCCCCGGGACAGGGGCGACTATGGCTACACCTTC. The full variable domain, rest sourced from reference TRBV5-1 and TRBJ1-2, is KAGVTQTPRYLIKTRGQQVTLSCSPISGHRSVSWYQQTPGQGLQFLFEYFSETQRNKGNFPGRFSGRQFSNSRSEMNVSTLELGDSALYLCASSLPRDRGDYGYTFGSGTRLTVV.

This clonotype was observed a handful of times. The V gene is TRBV4-1, the J gene TRBJ1-3; possible D gene TRBD1, 6 bases. The CDR3 is 19 amino acids. Germline lookup yields CDR1 MGHRA and CDR2 YSYEKL. V lost 3 bases to trimming and J lost 0 bases, with 21 bases between them. The CDR3 loop reads CASSHSTDSLSFSGNTIYF. CDR3 sequence (DNA): TGCGCCAGCAGCCACTCTACGGACAGCTTGAGTTTCTCTGGAAACACCATATATTTT.

The CDR3 nucleotides read TGTGCCAGCAGCTTCCGGTACGACGAGACCCAGTACTTC. Translation: CASSFRYDETQYF. This sequence joins TRBV7-9 and TRBJ2-5; D gene unclear. Trimming shortened V by 3 bases and J by 5 bases, and 10 bases separated the two germline ends. Germline assignment: CDR1 SEHNR and CDR2 FQNEAQ (reference sequence). The CDR3 is 13 amino acids.

This clonotype was picked up a small number of times. This chain connects TRBV7-6 to TRBJ2-5; no reliable D call. In germline, CDR1 is SGHVS, CDR2 FNYEAQ. V was shortened by 3 bases and J by 4 bases, with 9 bases between the two germline ends. The CDR3 has 13 amino acids. CDR3 nucleotide sequence: TGTGCCAGCAGCTTTATTTTGGGAGAGACCCAGTACTTC. Translating gives CASSFILGETQYF.

The chain combines TRBV12-3 or TRBV12-4 with TRBJ2-1, with a weak D call TRBD2 (6 bases). V dropped 3 bases and J dropped 1 base, with 10 bases sitting between them. This CDR3 comprises 15 residues. Here the CDR3 reads CASSFGSLSYNEQFF. The CDR3 coding sequence is TGTGCCAGCAGTTTCGGGAGTTTGTCCTACAATGAGCAGTTCTTC.

The sample holds one count of this clonotype. The gene calls are TRBV13 and TRBJ2-7, with D unclear. There are 13 residues in the CDR3. Per germline, CDR1 PRHDT and CDR2 FYEKMQ (reference sequence). Deletions cut 5 bases from V and 6 bases from J, with 14 bases between. This CDR3 is CASSPFGKREQYF. The CDR3 nucleotides are TGTGCCAGCAGCCCGTTTGGGAAACGCGAGCAGTACTTC.

This clonotype has only a few counts. CDR3 residues: CASSQGDSGSPFHEQFF. CDR3 sequence (DNA): TGTGCCAGCAGCCAAGGAGATAGCGGGAGCCCCTTCCATGAGCAGTTCTTC. J is TRBJ2-1 and V is TRBV3-1; 9 bases are shared with TRBD2. Germline CDR1 and CDR2: LGHDT and YNNKEL (reference sequence). V was pared by 1 base and J by 8 bases, with 12 bases of the junction left unmatched. This CDR3 has 17 amino acids.

V usage is TRBV5-8 and J usage is TRBJ2-7; D not certain. V was clipped by 4 bases and J by 5 bases, with 13 bases between them. CDR1 and CDR2 (germline): SGHTS, YDEGEE. This CDR3 spans 13 amino acids. This chain's CDR3 is CASSHGPDDEQYV. The CDR3 DNA is TGTGCCAGCAGCCACGGTCCAGATGACGAGCAGTACGTC.

This chain connects TRBV20-1 to TRBJ2-4; 13 positions match TRBD2. Germline CDR1 reads DFQATT; CDR2 reads SNEGSKA (reference sequence). The CDR3 totals 15 residues. V shed 0 bases, J shed 13 bases, and the junction held 9 bases outside the gene matches. The chain's CDR3 is CSARDVLAGGRAQYF. CDR3 DNA: TGCAGTGCTAGAGATGTACTAGCGGGAGGGCGAGCCCAGTACTTC.

The chain couples TRBV6-1 to TRBJ1-1; a weak D match, TRBD1 (6 bases). The CDR3 consists of 14 residues. V gave up 6 bases and J gave up 0 bases, with 11 bases separating them. Germline V gene lookup returns CDR1 MNHNS and CDR2 SASEGT. Here the CDR3 DNA reads TGTGCCAGCAGAGACAGGAGAATGAACACTGAAGCTTTCTTT. Translating gives CASRDRRMNTEAFF.

This clonotype was counted only a few times. The chain links TRBV6-1 to TRBJ2-1, with 7 bases that match TRBD2. Germline V gene data show CDR1 as MNHNS and CDR2 as SASEGT. The CDR3 loop spans 14 amino acids. The V segment lost 8 bases and the J segment 1 base; nucleotides outside the gene matches: 5. This CDR3 is CASRSSGSYNEQFF. In DNA, the CDR3 is TGTGCCAGCCGATCTAGCGGATCCTACAATGAGCAGTTCTTC.

The rearrangement uses TRBV25-1 and TRBJ1-1, with D perhaps TRBD1 (5 bases). Germline V gives CDR1 MGHDK, CDR2 SYGVNS. CDR3 length: 15 residues. V dropped 3 bases and J dropped 1 base, with 12 bases sitting between them. This chain's CDR3 is CASSEGRDWNTEAFF. The CDR3 region has the DNA TGTGCCAGCAGTGAGGGCCGGGACTGGAACACTGAAGCTTTCTTT.